The sequence of this T cell receptor (beta chain) was determined in a study of T cell responses to AZD1222 COVID-19 vaccine. Study observations and caveats: The study sampled repertoires only after the peak T cell response. Spike-specific TCRs gained breadth and depth after people received two AZD1222 doses. The donor group comprised mostly white British people and more females; the analysis possibly underestimated clonal diversity. Nearly half of the spike-specific TCRs reportedly recognize variant regions that carry no mutations.

This CDR3 contains 14 residues. The germline V and J ends were trimmed by 2 bases and 2 bases, with 8 bases remaining between them. Germline V gene data show CDR1 as SEHNR and CDR2 as FQNEAQ (reference sequence). TCRdb's table, derived via immunoSEQ multiplex PCR, lists solely in-frame clones and lacks some. The repertoire holds around 200,000 clones, with approximately 90% as singletons. A remark on this clone: Its cognate antigen is unknown.

The chain employs TRBV7-9 and TRBJ2-3; D remains ambiguous. This sequence originates from an adult in good health. Sample: peripheral blood, taken on day 0 of AZD1222 vaccination. CDR3 region: CASSLTSYTDTQYF. In nucleotides, the CDR3 is TGTGCCAGCAGCTTAACCAGCTACACAGATACGCAGTATTTT.